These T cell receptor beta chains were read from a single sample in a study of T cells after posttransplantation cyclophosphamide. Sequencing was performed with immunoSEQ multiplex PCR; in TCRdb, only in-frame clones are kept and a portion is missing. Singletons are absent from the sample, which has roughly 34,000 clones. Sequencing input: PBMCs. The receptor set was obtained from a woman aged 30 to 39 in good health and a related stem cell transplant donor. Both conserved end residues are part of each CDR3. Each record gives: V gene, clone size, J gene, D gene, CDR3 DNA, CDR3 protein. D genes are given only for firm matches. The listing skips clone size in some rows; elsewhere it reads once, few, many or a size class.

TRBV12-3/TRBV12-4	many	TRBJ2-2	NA	TGTGCCAGCAGTTTGGCAGGGCTTGGCACCGGGGAGCTGTTTTTT	CASSLAGLGTGELFF
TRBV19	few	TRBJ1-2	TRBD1	TGTGCCAGTAGTGGGGAGGACAGGCAGGAGTATGGCTACACCTTC	CASSGEDRQEYGYTF
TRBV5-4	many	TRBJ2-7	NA	TGTGCCAGCAGCTTGGGCGGGGCTACTTACGAGCAGTACTTC	CASSLGGATYEQYF
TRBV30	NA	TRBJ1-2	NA	TGTGCCTGGAGCTTAGGGCGGCGGACTCACACCTTC	CAWSLGRRTHTF
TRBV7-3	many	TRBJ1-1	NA	TGTGCCAGCAGCTCGGACACCTGGACTGAAGCTTTCTTT	CASSSDTWTEAFF
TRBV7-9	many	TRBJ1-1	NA	TGTGCCAGCAGCCTCCAACAGGGATCCACTGAAGCTTTCTTT	CASSLQQGSTEAFF
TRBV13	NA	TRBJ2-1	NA	TGTGCCAGCAGCCCAGGGATAAACAATGAGCAGTTCTTC	CASSPGINNEQFF
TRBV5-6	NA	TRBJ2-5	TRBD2	TGTGCCAGCAGCCAACTGGGTCAGCGGGAGAAAGAGACCCAGTACTTC	CASSQLGQREKETQYF
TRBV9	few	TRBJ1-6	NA	TGTGCCAGCAGCTCCACAGGGAGTCGGCCCCTCCACTTT	CASSSTGSRPLHF
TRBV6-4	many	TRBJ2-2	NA	TGTGCCAGCAGTGACGGCCAGAGCACCGGGGAGCTGTTTTTT	CASSDGQSTGELFF
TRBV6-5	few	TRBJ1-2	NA	TGTGCCAGCGGCGCAGGAGGATTCTATGGCTACACCTTC	CASGAGGFYGYTF